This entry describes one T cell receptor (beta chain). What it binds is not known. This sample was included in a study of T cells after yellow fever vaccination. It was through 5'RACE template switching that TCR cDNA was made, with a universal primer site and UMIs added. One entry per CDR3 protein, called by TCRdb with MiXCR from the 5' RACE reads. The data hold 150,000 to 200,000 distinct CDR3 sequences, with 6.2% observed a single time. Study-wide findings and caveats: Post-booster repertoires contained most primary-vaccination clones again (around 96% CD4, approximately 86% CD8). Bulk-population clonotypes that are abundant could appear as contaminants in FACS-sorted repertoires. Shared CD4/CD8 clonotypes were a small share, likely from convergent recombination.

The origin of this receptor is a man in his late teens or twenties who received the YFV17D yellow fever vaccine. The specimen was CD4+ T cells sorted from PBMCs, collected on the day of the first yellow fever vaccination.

The DNA for the CDR3 is TGTGCCAGCAGTTTAAGCGCTGGGTATGGCTACACCTTC. This sequence encodes CASSLSAGYGYTF. V and J are TRBV12-3 or TRBV12-4 and TRBJ1-2; D uncertain. The V and J ends lost 2 bases and 5 bases respectively, with 9 bases between them. The CDR3 has 13 amino acids.